Below, 18 T cell receptor beta chains from the same sample are listed, as sequenced in a study of cytomegalovirus exposure and HLA in healthy donors. TCRdb keeps only in-frame clones here, not all; method: immunoSEQ multiplex PCR. The sample has 190,000 or so clones, about 80% seen once. Sequencing was performed on PBMCs. Receptor source: a woman in her late teens or twenties in good health and CMV-seropositive.

J is TRBJ1-6 and V is TRBV5-6; D possibly corresponds to TRBD1 (6 bases). Trimming took 1 base from V and 13 from J, leaving 15 bases between them. Germline V gene lookup returns CDR1 SGHDT and CDR2 YYEEEE. This CDR3 region has 14 residues. CDR3 nucleotides: TGTGCCAGCAGCTTGACAGGGAATTTTGGGCCCCTCCACTTT. Translated, it gives CASSLTGNFGPLHF.

This chain joins TRBV9 and TRBJ1-1, with TRBD1 matching 10 bases. Trimming took 0 bases from V and 5 from J; bases not matched to a gene: 4. The CDR3 consists of 15 residues. CDR1 is SGDLS and CDR2 is YYNGEE in the germline V gene. The CDR3 spells CASSVGDRGGTEAFF. The CDR3 nucleotides are TGTGCCAGCAGCGTAGGGGACAGGGGTGGAACTGAAGCTTTCTTT.

This clone showed up just once. CDR3: CASSPRRVNTEAFF. CDR3 DNA sequence: TGTGCCAGCAGTCCCCGCAGGGTGAACACTGAAGCTTTCTTT. This chain connects TRBV27 to TRBJ1-1; a possible D gene is TRBD1 (5 bases). The CDR3 spans 14 residues. The ends were cut back, 5 bases at V and 0 bases at J, with 10 bases in the middle. Germline values: CDR1 MNHEY, CDR2 SMNVEV (reference sequence).

The rearrangement joins TRBV7-2 to TRBJ1-1, with D possibly being TRBD1 (6 bases). Looked up from germline, CDR1 is SGHTA and CDR2 is FQGNSA. The CDR3 extends over 13 amino acids. The V gene lost 8 bases and the J gene lost 0 bases, with 10 bases spanning the gap. The chain's CDR3 is CASGPGVNTEAFF. For the CDR3, the DNA is TGTGCCAGCGGTCCAGGGGTGAACACTGAAGCTTTCTTT.

This clone was seen more than once but under ten times. Here the CDR3 DNA reads TGTGCCAGCAGTCCGTCCGGGGGGGCGGCCCAAGAGAACTATGGCTACACCTTC. Amino acid sequence: CASSPSGGAAQENYGYTF. The gene calls are TRBV4-2 and TRBJ1-2; possible D gene TRBD1, 6 bases. With 6 bases removed from V and 2 bases from J, the gap between germline ends came to 25 bases. Per the germline V gene, CDR1 is LGHNA and CDR2 is YNFKEQ. The CDR3 runs 18 residues.

This chain links TRBV7-2 with TRBJ1-5; D is possibly TRBD1 (6 bases). This CDR3 is built from 17 residues. The V gene lost 0 bases and the J gene lost 2 bases, with 14 bases spanning the gap. CDR1 and CDR2 (germline): SGHTA, FQGNSA. For the CDR3, the DNA is TGTGCCAGCAGCTTAGCGGGGGCGGGGGTCGGCAATCAGCCCCAGCATTTT. Its protein product is CASSLAGAGVGNQPQHF. Based on the CDR3 plus reference TRBV7-2 and TRBJ1-5, the full variable domain is GAGVSQSPSNKVTEKGKDVELRCDPISGHTALYWYRQSLGQGLEFLIYFQGNSAPDKSGLPSDRFSAERTGGSVSTLTIQRTQQEDSAVYLCASSLAGAGVGNQPQHFGDGTRLSIL.

The chain couples TRBV6-1 to TRBJ1-5; possible D gene TRBD1, 5 bases. Deletions cut 4 bases from V and 5 bases from J, with 9 bases between. The CDR3 sequence is 13 residues long. In germline, CDR1 is MNHNS, CDR2 SASEGT. The CDR3 is CASSAQTDQPQHF. The CDR3 DNA sequence: TGTGCCAGCAGTGCCCAGACAGATCAGCCCCAGCATTTT.

The V gene is TRBV6-1, the J gene TRBJ1-5; D perhaps matches TRBD1 (6 bases). The V and J ends lost 1 base and 7 bases respectively, with 11 bases between them. The CDR3 runs to 14 residues. Germline-derived CDR1 and CDR2 are MNHNS and SASEGT. CDR3 sequence reads: CASSEEQGQQPQHF. Written as DNA, the CDR3 is TGTGCCAGCAGTGAAGAACAGGGACAACAGCCCCAGCATTTT.

V is TRBV18 and J is TRBJ2-1, with TRBD2 identical over 8 bases. Germline V gene lookup returns CDR1 KGHSH and CDR2 LQKENI. The J segment lost 4 bases and the V segment lost 6 bases, leaving 8 bases of the junction unmatched. The CDR3 is 15 amino acids. The CDR3 protein is CASSRAGVLYNEQFF. The CDR3 DNA sequence: TGTGCCAGCTCTAGAGCGGGGGTGCTATACAATGAGCAGTTCTTC. Using reference TRBV18 and TRBJ2-1 for the parts outside the CDR3, the full variable domain is NAGVMQNPRHLVRRRGQEARLRCSPMKGHSHVYWYRQLPEEGLKFMVYLQKENIIDESGMPKERFSAEFPKEGPSILRIQQVVRGDSAAYFCASSRAGVLYNEQFFGPGTRLTVL.

This sequence joins TRBV7-2 and TRBJ2-1; TRBD2 matches at 8 bases. The ends lost 2 bases at V and 6 bases at J; junction bases unmatched: 6. The germline gives CDR1 SGHTA, CDR2 FQGNSA. The CDR3 extends over 15 amino acids. The CDR3 loop reads CASSLSGGGTNEQFF. In nucleotides, the CDR3 is TGTGCCAGCAGCTTAAGCGGGGGCGGGACCAATGAGCAGTTCTTC.

The V gene is TRBV13, the J gene TRBJ1-2; 8 bases are a match to TRBD1. CDR3 length equals 15 residues. The ends lost 5 bases at V and 2 bases at J; junction bases unmatched: 7. CDR1 PRHDT and CDR2 FYEKMQ come from the germline V gene (reference sequence). The CDR3 is CASSRRDRPNYGYTF. The CDR3 DNA reads as TGTGCCAGCAGCAGGCGGGACAGGCCGAACTATGGCTACACCTTC.

The rearrangement joins TRBV6-5 to TRBJ1-4, with TRBD1 matching 9 bases. With V trimmed by 10 bases and J by 8 bases, 5 bases remained unmatched. Germline V lookup: CDR1 MNHEY, CDR2 SVGAGI. The CDR3 covers 12 residues. CDR3 coding DNA: TGTGCCACGGGACAGGGAACAGAAAAACTGTTTTTT. Protein sequence: CATGQGTEKLFF.

This clone was recorded once. The gene calls are TRBV6-4 and TRBJ2-1; 10 bases are shared with TRBD2. The trim removed 6 bases at V and 9 bases at J, leaving 11 bases unmatched. Germline CDR1 and CDR2: MRHNA and SNTAGT. CDR3 length: 15 amino acids. CDR3 in DNA: TGTGCCAGCAGCAATTTAAGCGGGGGGGCGAGTGAGCAGTTCTTC. Amino acid sequence: CASSNLSGGASEQFF.

The gene calls are TRBV19 and TRBJ1-5; 8 nucleotides line up with TRBD1. The CDR3 has 20 amino acids. V shed 6 bases, J shed 6 bases, and the junction held 25 bases outside the gene matches. The germline V gene encodes CDR1 LNHDA and CDR2 SQIVND (reference sequence). The CDR3 DNA follows: TGTGCCAGTAGGGTATTCGAGGACAGGGAAGGTTACGGGGAGTTTCAGCCCCAGCATTTT. This gives the protein CASRVFEDREGYGEFQPQHF.

The chain combines TRBV5-3 with TRBJ1-6; 9 bases line up with TRBD1. TRBV5-3 is annotated as an ORF whose role is uncertain. The CDR3 sequence is 15 residues long. The J segment lost 9 bases and the V segment lost 4 bases, leaving 8 bases of the junction unmatched. Here the CDR3 DNA reads TGTGCCAGAAGCCGTAGGGACAGGGAAGGTTCACCCCTCCACTTT. Translated, it gives CARSRRDREGSPLHF.

V and J are TRBV7-3 and TRBJ1-2; a weak D match, TRBD1 (6 bases). The germline V and J ends were trimmed by 2 bases and 8 bases, with 18 bases remaining between them. The germline V gene has CDR1 SGHTA and CDR2 FQGTGA. The CDR3 sequence is 15 residues long. CDR3 DNA: TGTGCCAGCAGCTTAGACGCGACGGGGGGGCGCGGCTACACCTTC. Protein product: CASSLDATGGRGYTF.

This chain joins TRBV6-5 and TRBJ1-6; 8 positions match TRBD1. The germline CDR1 and CDR2 sequences are MNHEY and SVGAGI. V was pared by 6 bases and J by 9 bases, with 10 bases of the junction left unmatched. The CDR3 totals 15 residues. CDR3 in DNA: TGTGCCAGCAGCTCCGGACAGGGTTGGGGTTCACCCCTCCACTTT. Protein: CASSSGQGWGSPLHF.

V and J are TRBV18 and TRBJ2-7; 9 nucleotides match TRBD2. This CDR3 comprises 16 residues. Looked up from germline, CDR1 is KGHSH and CDR2 is LQKENI. V gave up 4 bases and J gave up 5 bases; unmatched junction bases: 12. The CDR3 here is CASSQNLAGRHHEQYF. As DNA, the CDR3 is TGTGCCAGCTCACAAAATCTAGCGGGGAGGCACCACGAGCAGTACTTC.